The source of this T cell receptor (beta chain) is a study of blood T cells in healthy people across ages. The CDR3 extends over 15 amino acids. The junction had 5 bases not matched to a gene; V was cut back by 3 bases and J by 2 bases. Germline CDR1 is SGHRS and CDR2 is YFSETQ. The second PCR ran roughly 7 to 12 cycles with a sample-barcoded 5' primer and J-beta primers. From the 5' RACE reads, TCRdb called clonotypes with MiXCR, one entry per CDR3 protein. The sample consists of about 840,000 distinct CDR3 sequences, 25% to 30% of them appearing once. Study-wide points: Estimated diversity across one million T cells was deemed an underestimate. Relative to aged donors, long-lived donors carried more naive CD4+ cells and displayed higher diversity.

Comments on this clonotype: The antigen remains unidentified.

This sample was also put to use in a study of T cells of mothers and their children. That paper adds: No clone of persistent microchimeric T cells was detected.

The sample comprised blood. This receptor was identified in a woman in her 40s in good health. The chain is built from TRBV5-1 and TRBJ2-3; 8 bases are a match to TRBD2. As DNA, the CDR3 is TGCGCCAGCAGCTCTACTAGCGGTCCCACAGATACGCAGTATTTT. Translating it yields CASSSTSGPTDTQYF. Using reference TRBV5-1 and TRBJ2-3 for the parts outside the CDR3, the full variable domain is KAGVTQTPRYLIKTRGQQVTLSCSPISGHRSVSWYQQTPGQGLQFLFEYFSETQRNKGNFPGRFSGRQFSNSRSEMNVSTLELGDSALYLCASSSTSGPTDTQYFGPGTRLTVL.